The text below deals with one TCR beta chain. The data belong to a study of response to subunit inactivated influenza vaccine. TCRdb itself ran the RT-PCR reads through MiXCR, one entry per CDR3 protein. The data show just under 550,000 distinct CDR3 sequences, with approximately 20% seen just once and around 2.8% held by the top ten. This same sample was also part of a study on T cells expressing NK-cell markers. From that study: TCR beta libraries carry UMIs added by 5'RACE template switching. CD3+CD56+NKG2C+, CD3+CD56+NKG2C- and CD3+CD56-NKG2C+ T cells, once sorted, supplied the TCR beta repertoires. The authors applied an anti-gamma-delta TCR antibody in several experiments, and it restricted sorting to alpha-beta TCR T cells. Expanded NKG2C+ T cell clones had unclear HCMV specificity.

The clonotype was recovered from a man aged 45-65 years who received an inactivated influenza vaccine. This specimen consisted of CD4+ T cells sorted from PBMCs, obtained less than 13 days after vaccination.

CDR3 protein: CASSQTGTSTDTQYF. The CDR3, as DNA: TGTGCCAGCAGTCAGACAGGGACTAGCACAGATACGCAGTATTTT. The chain links TRBV5-5 to TRBJ2-3; D is perhaps TRBD1 (7 bases). Germline V gene sequence: CDR1 SGHKS, CDR2 YYEKEE (reference sequence). V was shortened by 5 bases and J by 0 bases, with 13 bases between the two germline ends. The CDR3 consists of 15 residues.